The next 5 T cell receptor beta chains were all read from a single sample in a study of T cells in Graves' hyperthyroidism and ophthalmopathy (dated by TCRdb to between 2018 and 2021). The library was made by multiplex PCR. Instrument on record: Illumina HiSeq 2000. TCR beta CDR3 regions were amplified from RNA transcripts. The first round of RT-PCR for the TCR CDR3 was performed with the HTBI primer set and the Qiagen OneStep RT-PCR kit. Starting from the raw public reads, TCRdb applied fastp trimming at Q25, assembled clones with MiXCR and retained in-frame beta chains. Identical CDR3 protein sequences are pooled into one entry, listed with their most common genes and DNA. This sample has 700,000 or so distinct CDR3 sequences in its table, and around 15% of those were observed once. Of the sample, approximately 12% falls within the top ten clones. Sequencing was carried out using blood. These receptors originate from a woman aged 50 to 65 with Graves' ophthalmopathy.

The CDR3 loop is CASSYPLGLATNEKLFF. The CDR3 region has the DNA TGTGCCAGCAGTTACCCATTGGGGCTAGCAACTAATGAAAAACTGTTTTTT. The chain uses TRBV6-2 or TRBV6-3 and TRBJ1-4, with D possibly being TRBD1 (5 bases). Trimming removed 2 bases at V and 0 bases at J, with 13 bases between. Germline V gene sequence: CDR1 MNHEY, CDR2 SVGEGT. The CDR3 runs 17 residues.

This clonotype was counted at least ten times. The chain has TRBV28 and TRBJ1-1; TRBD1 is a possible D gene (5 bases). Trimming shortened V by 1 base and J by 3 bases, and 6 bases separated the two germline ends. Germline V gene sequence: CDR1 MDHEN, CDR2 SYDVKM. The CDR3 extends over 13 amino acids. In DNA, the CDR3 is TGTGCCAGCAGTTTATTGGGGGACACTGAAGCTTTCTTT. Translated, it gives CASSLLGDTEAFF.

The J gene is TRBJ2-7, the V gene TRBV25-1; 8 bases are a match to TRBD1. CDR1 is MGHDK, CDR2 SYGVNS, per germline. V trimming: 6 bases; J trimming: 5 bases; junction bases outside the gene matches: 15. The CDR3 is 16 amino acids. The CDR3 spells CASRDPSGTGHHEQYF. DNA for the CDR3: TGTGCCAGCAGAGACCCCTCCGGGACAGGTCACCACGAGCAGTACTTC.

The gene calls are TRBV29-1 and TRBJ1-1, with D maybe TRBD1 (5 bases). V lost 6 bases to trimming and J lost 0 bases, with 11 bases between them. Germline values: CDR1 SQVTM, CDR2 ANQGSEA. CDR3 length: 13 residues. The CDR3 sequence: CSVSGTLNTEAFF. CDR3 coding DNA: TGCAGCGTCTCCGGGACTCTGAACACTGAAGCTTTCTTT.

This clonotype was seen repeatedly, ten times or more. CDR3 nucleotide sequence: TGTGCCAGCAGTTACTCTAATACCCAGACAGGTCCCCACACAGATACGCAGTATTTT. Translation gives CASSYSNTQTGPHTDTQYF. V and J are TRBV6-5 and TRBJ2-3; possible D gene TRBD1, 6 bases. V was shortened by 0 bases and J by 2 bases, with 21 bases between the two germline ends. This CDR3 contains 19 residues. The V gene's germline CDR1 is MNHEY and CDR2 SVGAGI.